A single sample gave rise to the 20 T cell receptor beta chains below, sequenced in a study of post-analysis software for immune sequencing data. Findings and limits, study-wide: TRBV segments more frequent in patients than in controls numbered several and included TRBV5-6, TRBV5-1 and TRBV20-1.

No cognate antigen is known for these TCRs. Unique molecular identifiers had been added to the TCR beta cDNA libraries. A single record per CDR3 protein comes from TCRdb applying MiXCR to the PCR reads. The sample holds approximately 660,000 distinct CDR3 sequences, more than 50% seen once. Source material: blood. All receptors derive from a girl aged 2-10 years with multiple sclerosis.

This chain uses TRBV7-7 with TRBJ2-3, with 11 bases identical to TRBD2. This CDR3 comprises 16 residues. V lost 1 base and J lost 5; bases outside the gene matches: 5. The V gene's germline CDR1 is SSHAT and CDR2 FNYEAQ (reference sequence). CDR3 nucleotide sequence: TGTGCCAGCAGCTTAGAGGCTAGCGGGGGGTTAGATACGCAGTATTTT. It translates to CASSLEASGGLDTQYF.

The chain is built from TRBV24-1 and TRBJ2-3; D is undetermined. The V gene's germline CDR1 is KGHDR and CDR2 SFDVKD. Deletions cut 1 base from V and 2 bases from J, with 15 bases between. This CDR3 region has 17 residues. CDR3 sequence: CATSDLRAGWLTDTQYF. DNA for the CDR3: TGTGCCACCAGTGATTTAAGGGCAGGTTGGCTCACAGATACGCAGTATTTT.

The chain links TRBV4-1 to TRBJ2-5; D remains ambiguous. The V and J ends lost 1 base and 1 base respectively, with 7 bases between them. The CDR3 contains 14 residues. Per the germline V gene, CDR1 is MGHRA and CDR2 is YSYEKL. The CDR3, as DNA: TGCGCCAGCAGCCAAGGGGCAGTCCAAGAGACCCAGTACTTC. It translates to CASSQGAVQETQYF.

This clonotype showed up just a few times. The chain uses TRBV7-2 and TRBJ2-1; weak D call: TRBD1 (6 bases). V was shortened by 6 bases and J by 4 bases, with 10 bases between the two germline ends. The germline gives CDR1 SGHTA, CDR2 FQGNSA. CDR3 size: 13 residues. The CDR3 protein is CASRQDSYNEQFF. In DNA, the CDR3 is TGTGCCAGCAGGCAGGACAGTTACAATGAGCAGTTCTTC.

This rearrangement joins TRBV29-1 to TRBJ1-2; D may be TRBD1 (5 bases). There are 13 residues in the CDR3. Trimming removed 5 bases from V and 5 bases from J, with 15 bases in between. The germline gives CDR1 SQVTM, CDR2 ANQGSEA. CDR3: CSVRGEGNYGYTF. The CDR3 DNA reads as TGCAGCGTTCGCGGCGAGGGGAATTATGGCTACACCTTC.

V gene TRBV12-3 or TRBV12-4 combines with J gene TRBJ2-7, with D unclear. The length of the CDR3 is 13 residues. V lost 3 bases and J lost 0, with 6 bases in between. The CDR3 loop is CASSFSISYEQYF. CDR3 DNA sequence: TGTGCCAGCAGTTTTAGCATCTCCTACGAGCAGTACTTC.

This chain connects TRBV29-1 to TRBJ2-3; D is unclear. The germline V and J ends were trimmed by 6 bases and 1 base, with 11 bases remaining between them. The CDR3 totals 13 residues. Per germline, CDR1 SQVTM and CDR2 ANQGSEA. CDR3 bases: TGCAGCGTGGTGCCGGCGGGCACAGATACGCAGTATTTT. Its protein product is CSVVPAGTDTQYF.

This clonotype was recorded only once. The chain couples TRBV6-6 to TRBJ1-4; D not resolved. This CDR3 is 14 amino acids long. V lost 6 bases, J lost 0 bases, and 8 bases lay in between. Germline V gene sequence: CDR1 MNHNY, CDR2 SVGAGI (reference sequence). The CDR3 DNA reads as TGTGCCAGCAGAGGTTGGGCAACTAATGAAAAACTGTTTTTT. It yields the protein CASRGWATNEKLFF.

This clonotype was picked up a small number of times. The chain joins TRBV19 to TRBJ1-2; a possible D gene is TRBD1 (6 bases). The CDR3 is made up of 15 amino acids. The germline V and J ends were trimmed by 8 bases and 3 bases, with 19 bases remaining between them. Germline V gene lookup returns CDR1 LNHDA and CDR2 SQIVND (reference sequence). The CDR3 region is CASQDSFFSDYGYTF. The CDR3 region has the DNA TGTGCCAGTCAGGACAGTTTCTTTTCGGACTATGGCTACACCTTC.

The chain couples TRBV20-1 to TRBJ2-5; D is uncertain. The V gene's germline CDR1 is DFQATT and CDR2 SNEGSKA (reference sequence). V lost 2 bases to trimming and J lost 1 base, with 8 bases between them. The CDR3 spans 13 residues. CDR3 loop: CSARPYVQETQYF. CDR3 sequence (DNA): TGCAGTGCTAGACCATACGTCCAAGAGACCCAGTACTTC.

This clonotype turned up a few times. V gene TRBV5-1 combines with J gene TRBJ1-2, with TRBD1 matching over 7 bases. In germline, CDR1 is SGHRS, CDR2 YFSETQ. V lost 1 base and J lost 6; bases outside the gene matches: 9. The CDR3 has 15 residues. The CDR3 DNA is TGCGCCAGCAGCTTGAATCCAGACAGGGTCGATGGCTACACCTTC. It codes for CASSLNPDRVDGYTF.

This clonotype was seen more than once but under ten times. The genes are TRBV24-1 and TRBJ1-2, with D hard to call. Germline CDR1 reads KGHDR; CDR2 reads SFDVKD. The germline V and J ends were trimmed by 11 bases and 1 base, with 10 bases remaining between them. This CDR3 region has 12 residues. This CDR3 is CAIQSHNYGYTF. As DNA, the CDR3 is TGTGCCATCCAGTCTCATAACTATGGCTACACCTTC.

CDR3: CSVEAGADTQYF. The CDR3 DNA follows: TGCAGCGTTGAGGCCGGGGCGGATACGCAGTATTTT. The rearrangement joins TRBV29-1 to TRBJ2-3; D is possibly TRBD1 or TRBD2 (5 bases each). Germline V gene sequence: CDR1 SQVTM, CDR2 ANQGSEA. The CDR3 extends over 12 amino acids. V was trimmed by 3 bases and J by 6 bases, leaving 10 bases between them.

In the case of this clonotype: Mismatch with germline at one junction end may stem from a read error. The chain couples TRBV12-3 or TRBV12-4 to TRBJ2-3; D not resolved. There are 11 residues in the CDR3. The CDR3 region is CASREIDAQYF. Written as DNA, the CDR3 is TGTGCCAGCAGGGAAATAGATGCGCAGTATTTT.

This clonotype has only a few counts. This chain connects TRBV6-6 to TRBJ1-2, with no clear D. Trimming shortened V by 2 bases and J by 2 bases, and 3 bases separated the two germline ends. CDR1 is MNHNY and CDR2 is SVGAGI in the germline V gene (reference sequence). This CDR3 region has 12 residues. The CDR3 DNA follows: TGTGCCAGCAGTTACAAAAACTATGGCTACACCTTC. Protein sequence: CASSYKNYGYTF.

The chain recombines TRBV6-2 or TRBV6-3 with TRBJ2-1; perhaps TRBD1 as D (5 bases). Trimming removed 5 bases at V and 6 bases at J, with 14 bases between. The CDR3 totals 14 residues. The germline gives CDR1 MNHEY, CDR2 SVGEGT. The CDR3, as DNA: TGTGCCAGCAGTCTGGGGCCGGTCCTCAATGAGCAGTTCTTC. It encodes CASSLGPVLNEQFF.

This chain connects TRBV18 to TRBJ2-3; D call uncertain. In germline, CDR1 is KGHSH, CDR2 LQKENI. CDR3 size: 12 residues. The V gene lost 3 bases and the J gene lost 5 bases, with 6 bases spanning the gap. The CDR3 nucleotides read TGTGCCAGCTCACCCTCCCAAGATACGCAGTATTTT. It yields the protein CASSPSQDTQYF.

The chain joins TRBV11-3 to TRBJ2-1, with 8 bases matching TRBD2. The CDR3 is made up of 15 amino acids. The V gene's germline CDR1 is SGHNT and CDR2 YENEEA. The V gene end was trimmed by 6 bases and the J gene end by 1 base; junction bases not matched to a gene: 5. The CDR3 reads CASRQTSGSYNEQFF. The CDR3 DNA sequence: TGTGCCAGCAGACAAACTAGCGGATCCTACAATGAGCAGTTCTTC.

The gene calls are TRBV29-1 and TRBJ1-2; the D gene is possibly TRBD1 (6 bases). Germline V gives CDR1 SQVTM, CDR2 ANQGSEA. Trimming left V 5 bases short and J 8 bases short, with 21 bases between. The CDR3 has 14 residues. The CDR3 reads CSVLGGVSKDGYTF. As DNA, the CDR3 is TGCAGCGTTCTTGGGGGCGTTTCGAAGGACGGCTACACCTTC.

This rearrangement joins TRBV7-2 to TRBJ1-1; TRBD1 agrees at 8 bases. The J segment lost 1 base and the V segment lost 5 bases, leaving 6 bases of the junction unmatched. This CDR3 is 15 amino acids long. Germline CDR1 SGHTA, CDR2 FQGNSA. The chain's CDR3 is CASSGRQGRNTEAFF. The CDR3 bases are TGTGCCAGCAGCGGCAGACAGGGGAGGAACACTGAAGCTTTCTTT.